This T cell receptor (beta chain) was recovered during a study of T cells in Graves' hyperthyroidism and ophthalmopathy. V lost 5 bases and J 4 bases, leaving 8 bases between the germline ends. Germline-derived CDR1 and CDR2 are SGHVS and FNYEAQ. This CDR3 contains 13 residues. Using RNA transcripts as the source, TCR beta CDR3 regions were amplified. First-round RT-PCR with HTBI primers amplified the TCR CDR3 region. TCRdb processed the multiplex PCR reads anew with MiXCR; each CDR3 protein has one entry. The repertoire has approximately 400,000 distinct CDR3 sequences, over 12% of them found once; the top ten carry 25% to 30%.

The sequenced sample consisted of blood. This TCR derives from a man in his fifties or sixties with Graves' ophthalmopathy. The chain combines TRBV7-6 with TRBJ2-2, with D uncertain. The CDR3 loop is CASSAERTGELFF. The CDR3 nucleotides read TGTGCCAGCAGCGCCGAGCGCACCGGGGAGCTGTTTTTT.